Listed here are 8 T cell receptor beta chains from one sample, sequenced in a study of blood T cell repertoires in COVID-19. Sequencing was performed with immunoSEQ multiplex PCR; in TCRdb, only in-frame clones are kept and a portion is missing. The table lists 150,000 to 200,000 clones, over 80% of them singletons. Sequenced: peripheral blood. The receptors originated from a woman under 40 with acute or convalescent COVID-19.

A single count supports this clone. This chain connects TRBV29-1 to TRBJ2-1, with TRBD2 matching over 8 bases. This CDR3 has 13 residues. V trimming: 4 bases; J trimming: 6 bases; junction bases outside the gene matches: 5. Per the germline V gene, CDR1 is SQVTM and CDR2 is ANQGSEA. Here the CDR3 DNA reads TGCAGCGTTGCCTCGGGGGGGGGCAATGAGCAGTTCTTC. Translation gives CSVASGGGNEQFF.

This clone was counted only a few times. The V call is TRBV28, the J call TRBJ1-5; tentative D call: TRBD1 (5 bases). The CDR3 loop spans 15 amino acids. The V and J ends lost 3 bases and 6 bases respectively, with 15 bases between them. CDR1 MDHEN and CDR2 SYDVKM come from the germline V gene. This CDR3 is CASSFGDRRSQPQHF. The CDR3 bases are TGTGCCAGCAGTTTTGGTGACAGAAGGAGTCAGCCCCAGCATTTT. The whole variable domain, remainder taken from reference TRBV28 and TRBJ1-5, is DVKVTQSSRYLVKRTGEKVFLECVQDMDHENMFWYRQDPGLGLRLIYFSYDVKMKEKGDIPEGYSVSREKKERFSLILESASTNQTSMYLCASSFGDRRSQPQHFGDGTRLSIL.

The rearrangement joins TRBV5-1 to TRBJ1-1; no firm D call. The CDR3 contains 14 residues. CDR1 and CDR2 from the germline V gene are SGHRS and YFSETQ. The ends were cut back, 0 bases at V and 5 bases at J, with 11 bases in the middle. The CDR3, as DNA: TGCGCCAGCAGCTTGGACAGCGGAGGGACTGAAGCTTTCTTT. Amino acid sequence: CASSLDSGGTEAFF.

The chain employs TRBV9 and TRBJ2-3; the D is unclear. CDR1 SGDLS and CDR2 YYNGEE come from the germline V gene. The V end was cut by 3 bases, the J end by 0 bases, with 8 bases between. The CDR3 spans 14 residues. The CDR3 here is CASSATASTDTQYF. The CDR3 DNA is TGTGCCAGCAGCGCCACAGCAAGCACAGATACGCAGTATTTT.

The CDR3 reads CAWISGAGVNSPLHF. In nucleotides, the CDR3 is TGTGCCTGGATCTCCGGGGCAGGGGTAAATTCACCCCTCCACTTT. The chain links TRBV30 to TRBJ1-6; D may be TRBD1 (6 bases). V was cut by 4 bases and J by 7 bases, with 17 bases left in between. CDR3 length: 15 residues. Germline CDR1 reads GTSNPN; CDR2 reads SVGIG (reference sequence). Full variable domain (outside the CDR3, taken from reference TRBV30 and TRBJ1-6): SQTIHQWPATLVQPVGSPLSLECTVEGTSNPNLYWYRQAAGRGLQLLFYSVGIGQISSEVPQNLSASRPQDRQFILSSKKLLLSDSGFYLCAWISGAGVNSPLHFGNGTRLTVT.

This clone was found a few times. J is TRBJ1-2 and V is TRBV7-9; D uncertain. In germline, CDR1 is SEHNR, CDR2 FQNEAQ (reference sequence). The V end lost 2 bases, the J end lost 3 bases, and 10 bases lay between the germline ends. The CDR3 spans 14 residues. In DNA, the CDR3 is TGTGCCAGCAGCTTAATGAGGGTGGACTATGGCTACACCTTC. Protein sequence: CASSLMRVDYGYTF.

The chain couples TRBV6-5 to TRBJ2-1; TRBD2 agrees at 12 bases. This CDR3 has 15 residues. CDR1 is MNHEY, CDR2 SVGAGI, per germline. J gave up 12 bases and V 4 bases, and 10 bases lay outside the gene matches. The CDR3: CASSFLTSGSTVQFF. The CDR3 nucleotides read TGTGCCAGCAGTTTCCTGACTAGCGGGAGTACAGTGCAGTTCTTC.

The gene calls are TRBV5-8 and TRBJ1-2; TRBD1 aligns across 7 bases. CDR1 is SGHTS and CDR2 is YDEGEE in the germline V gene. This CDR3 spans 16 amino acids. Unmatched junction bases numbered 12, after V lost 4 bases and J lost 3 bases. DNA for the CDR3: TGTGCCAGCAGCCCCTACCCCCAGGGGGATCACTATGGCTACACCTTC. It codes for CASSPYPQGDHYGYTF.